This TCR beta chain comes out of a study of beta chain features in type 1 diabetes. Expressed TCRB transcripts were sequenced because the isolated RNA had all been reverse transcribed beforehand. Measured with immunoSEQ multiplex PCR; TCRdb has only the in-frame clones, and not every one. The sample includes about 660,000 clones, around 15% of them seen just once. This clone was counted between two and nine times. Its matching antigen is unknown. General observations from the study: Among all four CD4+ subsets, Type 1 diabetes patients had TCRB CDR3s that were moderately but significantly shorter.

This clonotype was obtained from a man aged 18 to 29 with type 1 diabetes. The sample consisted of naive CD4+ T cells from blood.

CDR3 region: CASSLGQPPGANVLTF. For the CDR3, the DNA is TGTGCCAGCAGCTTAGGGCAGCCCCCTGGGGCCAACGTCCTGACTTTC. V gene TRBV11-3 combines with J gene TRBJ2-6; the D is unclear. The germline gives CDR1 SGHNT, CDR2 YENEEA. V gave up 1 base and J gave up 2 bases, with 9 bases separating them. CDR3 size: 16 residues.